These T cell receptor beta chains were read from a single sample in a study of low-dose radiotherapy and immunotherapy resistance in tumors. TCRdb redid the calling of the reads with MiXCR, one entry per CDR3 protein. This sample has about 91,000 distinct CDR3 sequences; roughly 20% occur once, and the top ten carry more than 10%. Sample: PBMCs, taken after low-dose radiotherapy plus immunotherapy. The receptor source for this set is a female donor with ovarian cancer. Both conserved end residues are part of each CDR3. Fields, in order: clone size, V gene, D gene, J gene, CDR3 protein, CDR3 DNA. D genes are given only for firm matches. Clone size is given for some rows only: seen once, a few or many times, or a class if the clone is expanded.

many	TRBV2	NA	TRBJ2-2	CASKQGTNTGELFF	TGTGCCAGCAAACAGGGTACGAACACCGGGGAGCTGTTTTTT
many	TRBV28	NA	TRBJ2-5	CASRPTGAREETQYF	TGTGCCAGTCGACCCACGGGGGCACGGGAGGAGACCCAGTACTTC
few	TRBV28	NA	TRBJ1-1	CASSFVGDTEAFF	TGTGCCAGCAGTTTTGTGGGGGACACTGAAGCTTTCTTT
many	TRBV2	TRBD2	TRBJ2-5	CASRGPGLDQETQYF	TGTGCCAGCAGGGGTCCGGGACTAGACCAAGAGACCCAGTACTTC
many	TRBV5-1	NA	TRBJ1-3	CASSNSGPPGNTIYF	TGCGCCAGCAGTAATAGCGGGCCTCCTGGAAACACCATATATTTT
many	TRBV28	NA	TRBJ2-1	CASTFRARGPNEQFF	TGTGCCAGCACCTTCAGGGCGCGGGGCCCGAACGAGCAGTTCTTC
many	TRBV7-2	TRBD2	TRBJ2-3	CASSSRLAGAGDTQYF	TGTGCCAGCAGCTCAAGACTAGCGGGAGCAGGAGATACGCAGTATTTT
NA	TRBV2	TRBD1	TRBJ2-7	CASSESRQGAAKQYF	TGTGCCAGCAGTGAGTCGCGACAGGGGGCTGCAAAGCAGTACTTC
many	TRBV20-1	TRBD1	TRBJ2-7	CSAPVTGQGMGEQYF	TGCAGTGCTCCAGTTACGGGACAGGGAATGGGCGAGCAGTACTTC
NA	TRBV12-5	TRBD2	TRBJ2-5	CASGFGRGGRTSTTQYF	TGTGCTAGTGGTTTTGGACGGGGGGGCCGTACTTCTACCACCCAGTACTTC
many	TRBV28	TRBD2	TRBJ2-2	CASSLTSGGNTGELFF	TGTGCCAGCAGTCTGACTAGCGGGGGGAACACCGGGGAGCTGTTTTTT
many	TRBV12-3/TRBV12-4	NA	TRBJ1-1	CASSSTGLNTEAFF	TGTGCCAGCAGTTCCACGGGTCTGAACACTGAAGCTTTCTTT
many	TRBV2	NA	TRBJ1-5	CASSRGGGYRNQPQHF	TGTGCCAGCAGTAGGGGGGGGGGCTACCGCAATCAGCCCCAGCATTTT
NA	TRBV18	NA	TRBJ2-5	CASSPPETQYF	TGTGCCAGCTCACCACCGGAGACCCAGTACTTC
few	TRBV6-1	NA	TRBJ2-7	CASSARTSGEQYF	TGTGCCAGCAGTGCTCGGACCTCTGGGGAGCAGTACTTC